This T cell receptor beta chain emerged from a study of blood T cell repertoires in COVID-19. For the study at large: Samples of COVID-19 (acute and convalescent) were obtained from the United States, Italy and Spain. In each case, the material was cDNA or gDNA derived from T cells, B-cell-depleted T cells, or PBMCs.

V was trimmed by 6 bases and J by 6 bases, leaving 15 bases between them. The CDR3 is 13 residues long. Per the original methods: Nucleated cell number was recorded as an estimate derived from reference gene primer amplification. This table comes from immunoSEQ multiplex PCR, and its TCRdb copy is limited to in-frame clones, with some not included. Clone size and V and J calls were adopted from that table, with D and trimming inferred from the DNA. Of 55,000 to 90,000 clones in the sample, 91% were seen once. The sequence derives from a human donor with active COVID-19. The donor label of this sample is uncertain. The sequenced sample consisted of peripheral blood. The chain recombines TRBV12-3 or TRBV12-4 with TRBJ2-7; no firm D call. In DNA form, the CDR3 reads TGTGCCAGCAGCCCGGTTCCTTTCATCGAGCAGTACTTC. Translating gives CASSPVPFIEQYF.